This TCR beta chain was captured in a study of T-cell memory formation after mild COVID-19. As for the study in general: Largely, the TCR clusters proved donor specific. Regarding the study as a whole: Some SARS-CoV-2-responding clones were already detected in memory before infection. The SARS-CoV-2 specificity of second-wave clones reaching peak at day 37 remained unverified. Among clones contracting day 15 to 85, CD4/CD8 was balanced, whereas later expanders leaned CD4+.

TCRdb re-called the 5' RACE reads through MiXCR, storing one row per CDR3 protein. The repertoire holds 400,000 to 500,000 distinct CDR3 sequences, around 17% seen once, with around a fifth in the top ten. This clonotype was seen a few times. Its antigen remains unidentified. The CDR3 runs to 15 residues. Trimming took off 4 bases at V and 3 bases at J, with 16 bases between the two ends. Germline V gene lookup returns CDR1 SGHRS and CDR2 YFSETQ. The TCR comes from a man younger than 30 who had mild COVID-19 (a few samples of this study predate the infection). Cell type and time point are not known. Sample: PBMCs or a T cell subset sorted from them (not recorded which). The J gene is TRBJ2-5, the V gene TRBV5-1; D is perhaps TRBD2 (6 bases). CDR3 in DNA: TGCGCCAGCAGCAAGGCCGGGACTGGGGAAGAGACCCAGTACTTC. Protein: CASSKAGTGEETQYF.